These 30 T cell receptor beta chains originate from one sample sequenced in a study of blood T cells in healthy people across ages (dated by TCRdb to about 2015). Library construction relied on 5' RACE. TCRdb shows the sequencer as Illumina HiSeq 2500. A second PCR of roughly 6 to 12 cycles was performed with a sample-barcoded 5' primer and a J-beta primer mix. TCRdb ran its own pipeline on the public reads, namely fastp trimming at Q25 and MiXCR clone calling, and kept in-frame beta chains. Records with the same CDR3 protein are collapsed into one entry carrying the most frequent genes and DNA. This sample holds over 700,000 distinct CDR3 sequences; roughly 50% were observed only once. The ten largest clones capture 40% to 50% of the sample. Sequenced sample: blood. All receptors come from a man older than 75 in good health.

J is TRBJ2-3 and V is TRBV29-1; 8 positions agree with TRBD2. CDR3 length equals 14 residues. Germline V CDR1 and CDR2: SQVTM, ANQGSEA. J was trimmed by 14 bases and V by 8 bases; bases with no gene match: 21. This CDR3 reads CSPQRRGANRYAYF. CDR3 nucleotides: TGCAGCCCACAAAGGCGGGGGGCGAACAGATACGCGTATTTT.

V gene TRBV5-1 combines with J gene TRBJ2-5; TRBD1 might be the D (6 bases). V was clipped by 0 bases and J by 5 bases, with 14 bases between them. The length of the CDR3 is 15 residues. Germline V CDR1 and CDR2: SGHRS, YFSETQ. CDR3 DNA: TGCGCCAGCAGCTTGGACGGGACAAGTATGGAGACCCAGTACTTC. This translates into CASSLDGTSMETQYF.

The CDR3, as DNA: TGCAGTGCTACACAGGGCTCTGGGGCCAACGTCCTGACTTTC. Translation gives CSATQGSGANVLTF. The chain joins TRBV20-1 to TRBJ2-6; perhaps TRBD1 as D (6 bases). CDR1 DFQATT and CDR2 SNEGSKA come from the germline V gene (reference sequence). The CDR3 is 14 amino acids. V was shortened by 4 bases and J by 0 bases, with 7 bases between the two germline ends.

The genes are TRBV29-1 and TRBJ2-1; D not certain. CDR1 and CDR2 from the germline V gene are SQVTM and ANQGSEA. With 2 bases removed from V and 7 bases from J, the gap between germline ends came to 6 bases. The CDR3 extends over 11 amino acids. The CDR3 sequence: CSVESWNEQFF. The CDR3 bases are TGCAGCGTTGAATCGTGGAATGAGCAGTTCTTC.

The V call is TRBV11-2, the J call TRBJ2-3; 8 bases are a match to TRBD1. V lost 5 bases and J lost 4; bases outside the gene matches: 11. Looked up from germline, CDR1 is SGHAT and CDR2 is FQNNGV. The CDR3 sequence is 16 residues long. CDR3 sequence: CASSQHGQGNPDTQYF. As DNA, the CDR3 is TGTGCCAGCAGCCAACATGGACAGGGTAATCCAGATACGCAGTATTTT.

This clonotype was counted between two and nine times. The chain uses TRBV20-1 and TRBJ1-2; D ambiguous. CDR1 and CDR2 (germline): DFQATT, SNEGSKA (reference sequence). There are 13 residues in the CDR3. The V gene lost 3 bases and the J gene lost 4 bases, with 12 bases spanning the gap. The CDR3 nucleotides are TGCAGTGCTAGCAGTCCCAGGCCCTATGGCTACACCTTC. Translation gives CSASSPRPYGYTF.

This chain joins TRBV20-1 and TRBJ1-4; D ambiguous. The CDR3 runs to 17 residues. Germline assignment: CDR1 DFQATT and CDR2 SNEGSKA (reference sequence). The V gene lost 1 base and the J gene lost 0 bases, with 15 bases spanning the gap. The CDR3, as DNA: TGCAGTGCTAGAGTCCTTACCGCGAGGCCAACTAATGAAAAACTGTTTTTT. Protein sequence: CSARVLTARPTNEKLFF.

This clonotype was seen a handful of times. The CDR3 protein is CATTGGPNQPQHF. For the CDR3, the DNA is TGTGCCACCACGGGGGGACCCAATCAGCCCCAGCATTTT. This rearrangement joins TRBV6-5 to TRBJ1-5; perhaps TRBD1 as D (5 bases). V was cut by 10 bases and J by 3 bases, with 13 bases left in between. There are 13 residues in the CDR3. Per germline, CDR1 MNHEY and CDR2 SVGAGI.

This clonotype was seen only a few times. In DNA form, the CDR3 reads TGTGCCAGCAGTCATAGGGTTTCCTACGAGCAGTACTTC. Translation: CASSHRVSYEQYF. The chain employs TRBV12-3 or TRBV12-4 and TRBJ2-7; unclear D gene. V was clipped by 5 bases and J by 1 base, with 9 bases between them. The CDR3 is made up of 13 amino acids.

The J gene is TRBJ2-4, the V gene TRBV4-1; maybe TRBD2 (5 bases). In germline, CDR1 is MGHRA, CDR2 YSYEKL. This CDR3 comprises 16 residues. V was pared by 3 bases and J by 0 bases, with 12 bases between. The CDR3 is CASSHTGREAKNIQYF. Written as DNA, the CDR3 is TGCGCCAGCAGCCATACGGGAAGGGAAGCCAAAAACATTCAGTACTTC.

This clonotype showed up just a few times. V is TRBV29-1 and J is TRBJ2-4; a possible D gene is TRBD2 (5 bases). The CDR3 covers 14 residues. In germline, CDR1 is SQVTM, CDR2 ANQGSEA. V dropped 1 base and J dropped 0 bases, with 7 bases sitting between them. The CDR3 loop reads CSVEGGLAKNIQYF. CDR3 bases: TGCAGCGTTGAAGGCGGGTTAGCCAAAAACATTCAGTACTTC.

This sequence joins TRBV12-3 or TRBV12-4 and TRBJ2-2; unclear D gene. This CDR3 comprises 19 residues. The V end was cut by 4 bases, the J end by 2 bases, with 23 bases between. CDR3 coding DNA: TGTGCCAGCAGTTCGTTAATTGGGGTGTCTACAGTAAACACCGGGGAGCTGTTTTTT. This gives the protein CASSSLIGVSTVNTGELFF.

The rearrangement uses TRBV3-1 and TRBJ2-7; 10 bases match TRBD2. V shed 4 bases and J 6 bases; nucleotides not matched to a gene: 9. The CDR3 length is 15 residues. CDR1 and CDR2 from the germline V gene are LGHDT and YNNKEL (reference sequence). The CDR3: CASSLGLAGVTEQYF. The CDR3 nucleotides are TGTGCCAGCAGCCTGGGGCTAGCGGGAGTGACCGAGCAGTACTTC.

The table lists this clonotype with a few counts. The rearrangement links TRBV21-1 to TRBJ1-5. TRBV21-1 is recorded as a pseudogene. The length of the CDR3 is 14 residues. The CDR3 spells CASSKEADNQPQHF. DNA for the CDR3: TGTGCCAGCAGCAAAGAAGCAGACAATCAGCCCCAGCATTTT.

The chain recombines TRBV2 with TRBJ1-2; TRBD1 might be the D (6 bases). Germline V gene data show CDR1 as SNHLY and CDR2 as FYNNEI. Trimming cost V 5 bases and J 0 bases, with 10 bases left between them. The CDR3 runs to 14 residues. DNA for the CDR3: TGTGCCAGCAGTTGGACAGCCGCTAACTATGGCTACACCTTC. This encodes CASSWTAANYGYTF.

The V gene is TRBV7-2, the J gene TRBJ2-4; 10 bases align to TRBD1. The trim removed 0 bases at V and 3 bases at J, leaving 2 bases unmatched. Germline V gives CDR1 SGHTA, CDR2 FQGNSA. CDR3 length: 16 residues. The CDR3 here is CASSLAGTGVKNIQYF. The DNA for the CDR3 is TGTGCCAGCAGCTTAGCGGGGACAGGGGTCAAAAACATTCAGTACTTC.

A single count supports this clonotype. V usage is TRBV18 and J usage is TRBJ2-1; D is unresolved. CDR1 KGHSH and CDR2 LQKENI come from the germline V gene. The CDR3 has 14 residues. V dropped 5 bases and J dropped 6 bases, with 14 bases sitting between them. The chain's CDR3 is CASSTRAPVNEQFF. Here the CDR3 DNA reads TGTGCCAGCTCAACACGGGCGCCAGTCAATGAGCAGTTCTTC.

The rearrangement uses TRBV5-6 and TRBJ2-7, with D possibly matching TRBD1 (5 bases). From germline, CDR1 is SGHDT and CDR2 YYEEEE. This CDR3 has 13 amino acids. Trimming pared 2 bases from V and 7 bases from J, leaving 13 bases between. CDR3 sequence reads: CASSFVQGGEQYF. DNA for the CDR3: TGTGCCAGCAGCTTTGTCCAGGGTGGGGAGCAGTACTTC.

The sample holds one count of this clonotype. CDR3 nucleotides: TGTGCCAGCAGCCACACCGTTAGTGAAGCTTTCTTT. Protein: CASSHTVSEAFF. The chain combines TRBV3-1 with TRBJ1-1; D is unresolved. CDR1 and CDR2 from the germline V gene are LGHDT and YNNKEL (reference sequence). The CDR3 loop spans 12 amino acids. Trimming pared 3 bases from V and 7 bases from J, leaving 9 bases between. The variable domain in full, with the rest retrieved from reference TRBV3-1 and TRBJ1-1, is DTAVSQTPKYLVTQMGNDKSIKCEQNLGHDTMYWYKQDSKKFLKIMFSYNNKELIINETVPNRFSPKSPDKAHLNLHINSLELGDSAVYFCASSHTVSEAFFGQGTRLTVV.

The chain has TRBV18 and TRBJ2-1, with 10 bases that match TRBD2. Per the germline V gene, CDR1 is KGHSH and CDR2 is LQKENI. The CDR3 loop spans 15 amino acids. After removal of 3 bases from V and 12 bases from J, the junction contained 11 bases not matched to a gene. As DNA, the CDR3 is TGTGCCAGCTCACCGACTAGCGGGCATTTGGAAGTGCAGTTCTTC. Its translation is CASSPTSGHLEVQFF.

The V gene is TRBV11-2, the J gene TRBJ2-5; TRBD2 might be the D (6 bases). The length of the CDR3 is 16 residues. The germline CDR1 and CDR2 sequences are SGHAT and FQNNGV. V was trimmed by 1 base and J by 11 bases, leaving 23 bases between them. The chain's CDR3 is CASSLGLAISYGEQYF. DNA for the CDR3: TGTGCCAGCAGCTTAGGCCTAGCGATCAGTTATGGTGAGCAGTACTTC.

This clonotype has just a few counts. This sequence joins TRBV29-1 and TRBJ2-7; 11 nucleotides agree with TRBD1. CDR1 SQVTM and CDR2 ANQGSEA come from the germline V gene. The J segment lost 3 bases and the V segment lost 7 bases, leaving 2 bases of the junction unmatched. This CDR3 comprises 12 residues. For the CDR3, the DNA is TGCAGCGCGGGGACAGGGGGCTACGAGCAGTACTTC. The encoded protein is CSAGTGGYEQYF.

The CDR3 region has the DNA TGTGCCAGCAGTTCCCGACAGGGGGCAGGAGAGACCCAGTACTTC. It is translated as CASSSRQGAGETQYF. The gene calls are TRBV28 and TRBJ2-5, with 10 bases that match TRBD1. The CDR3 is 15 residues long. Losses at the gene ends were 4 bases for V and 4 bases for J; bases not matched to a gene: 6. CDR1 is MDHEN, CDR2 SYDVKM, per germline.

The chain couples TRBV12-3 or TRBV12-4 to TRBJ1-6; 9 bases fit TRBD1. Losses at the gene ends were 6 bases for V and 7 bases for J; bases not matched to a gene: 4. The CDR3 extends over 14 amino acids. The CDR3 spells CASRGTGPNSPLHF. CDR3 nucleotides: TGTGCCAGCAGGGGGACAGGGCCGAATTCACCCCTCCACTTT.

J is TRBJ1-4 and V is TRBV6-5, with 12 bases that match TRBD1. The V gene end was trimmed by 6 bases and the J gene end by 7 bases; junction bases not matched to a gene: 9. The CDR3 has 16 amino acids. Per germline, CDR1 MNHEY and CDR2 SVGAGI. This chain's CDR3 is CASSRDRGPFLEKLFF. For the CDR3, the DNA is TGTGCCAGCAGCCGGGACAGGGGGCCTTTTCTTGAAAAACTGTTTTTT.

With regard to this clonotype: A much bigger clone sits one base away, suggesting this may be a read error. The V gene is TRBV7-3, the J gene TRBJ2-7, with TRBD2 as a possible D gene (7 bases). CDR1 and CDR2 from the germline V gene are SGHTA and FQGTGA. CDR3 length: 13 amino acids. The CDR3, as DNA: TGTGCCAGCAGCCGCGCGGGGGCGGACGAGCAGTGCTTC. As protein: CASSRAGADEQCF.

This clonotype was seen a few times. The CDR3 DNA reads TGCGCCAGCAGCCAAGATCTTGGGACAGGGGGCTCTTCTTATCAGCCCCAGCATTTT. It translates to CASSQDLGTGGSSYQPQHF. The chain recombines TRBV4-1 with TRBJ1-5; 12 positions match TRBD1. Losses at the gene ends were 0 bases for V and 5 bases for J; bases not matched to a gene: 11. The CDR3 is 19 amino acids. Looked up from germline, CDR1 is MGHRA and CDR2 is YSYEKL.

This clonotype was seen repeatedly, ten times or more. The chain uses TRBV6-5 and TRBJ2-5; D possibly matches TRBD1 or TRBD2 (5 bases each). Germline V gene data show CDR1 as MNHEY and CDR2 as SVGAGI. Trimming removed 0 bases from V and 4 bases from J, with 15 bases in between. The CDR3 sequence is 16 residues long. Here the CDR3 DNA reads TGTGCCAGCAGTTACTCGCCACCCGGGACGGGAGAGACCCAGTACTTC. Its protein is CASSYSPPGTGETQYF.

The CDR3 region is CSAPAGTSGRARDNEQYF. The CDR3, as DNA: TGCAGTGCTCCCGCGGGGACTAGCGGGAGGGCCAGAGACAATGAGCAGTACTTC. The chain carries TRBV20-1 and TRBJ2-1, with TRBD2 identical over 16 bases. The J call is uncertain, as TRBJ2-7 better fits the DNA end. This CDR3 region has 18 residues. The germline CDR1 and CDR2 sequences are DFQATT and SNEGSKA (reference sequence).

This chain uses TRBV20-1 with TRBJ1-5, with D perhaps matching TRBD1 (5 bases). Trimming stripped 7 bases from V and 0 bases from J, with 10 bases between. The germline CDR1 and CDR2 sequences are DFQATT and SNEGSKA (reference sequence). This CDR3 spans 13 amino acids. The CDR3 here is CSVAGSSNQPQHF. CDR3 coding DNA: TGCAGTGTTGCAGGGAGTAGCAATCAGCCCCAGCATTTT.